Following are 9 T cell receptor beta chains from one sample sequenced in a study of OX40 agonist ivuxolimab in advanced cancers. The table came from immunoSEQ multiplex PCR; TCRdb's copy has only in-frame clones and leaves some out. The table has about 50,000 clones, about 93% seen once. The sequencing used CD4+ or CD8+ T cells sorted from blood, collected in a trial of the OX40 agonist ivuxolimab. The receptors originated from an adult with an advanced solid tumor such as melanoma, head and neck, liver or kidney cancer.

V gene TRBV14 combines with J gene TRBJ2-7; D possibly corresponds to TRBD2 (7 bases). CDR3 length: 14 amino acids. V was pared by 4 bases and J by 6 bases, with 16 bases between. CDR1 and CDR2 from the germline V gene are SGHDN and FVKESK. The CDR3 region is CASSRGGPGGEQYF. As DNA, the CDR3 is TGTGCCAGCAGCCGAGGGGGTCCGGGGGGCGAGCAGTACTTC.

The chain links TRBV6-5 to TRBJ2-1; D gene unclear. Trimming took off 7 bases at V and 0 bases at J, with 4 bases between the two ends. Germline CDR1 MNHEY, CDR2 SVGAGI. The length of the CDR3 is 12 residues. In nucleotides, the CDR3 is TGTGCCAGCACAAGCTCCTACAATGAGCAGTTCTTC. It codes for CASTSSYNEQFF.

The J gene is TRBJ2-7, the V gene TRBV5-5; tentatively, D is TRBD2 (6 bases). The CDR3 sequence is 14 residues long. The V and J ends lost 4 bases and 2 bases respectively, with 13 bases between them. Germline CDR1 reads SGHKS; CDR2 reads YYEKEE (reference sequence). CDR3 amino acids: CASSDPGLTYEQYF. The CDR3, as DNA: TGTGCCAGCAGCGATCCGGGACTGACCTACGAGCAGTACTTC.

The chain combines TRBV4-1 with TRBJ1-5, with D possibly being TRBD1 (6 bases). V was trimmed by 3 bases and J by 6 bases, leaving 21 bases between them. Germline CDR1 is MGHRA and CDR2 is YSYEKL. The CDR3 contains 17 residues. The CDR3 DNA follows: TGCGCCAGCAGCCAGCAAGTTTTCCGGGACATACCTCAGCCCCAGCATTTT. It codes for CASSQQVFRDIPQPQHF.

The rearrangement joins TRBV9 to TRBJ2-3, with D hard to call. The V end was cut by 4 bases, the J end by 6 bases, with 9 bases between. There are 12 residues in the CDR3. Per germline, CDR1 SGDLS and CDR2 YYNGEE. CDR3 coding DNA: TGTGCCAGCAGCACACCCCCGGATACGCAGTATTTT. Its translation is CASSTPPDTQYF.

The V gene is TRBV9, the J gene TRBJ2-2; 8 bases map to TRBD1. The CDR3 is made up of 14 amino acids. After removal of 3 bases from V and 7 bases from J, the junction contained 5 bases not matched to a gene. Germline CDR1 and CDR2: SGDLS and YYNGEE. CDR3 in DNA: TGTGCCAGCAGCGCCAGGGGGCTGGACGGGGAGCTGTTTTTT. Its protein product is CASSARGLDGELFF.

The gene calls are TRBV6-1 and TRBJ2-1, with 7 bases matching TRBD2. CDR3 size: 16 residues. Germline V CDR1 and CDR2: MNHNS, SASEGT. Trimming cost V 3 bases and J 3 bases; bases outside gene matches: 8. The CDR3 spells CASSEREPSFYNEQFF. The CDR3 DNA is TGTGCCAGCAGTGAGCGGGAGCCGTCGTTCTACAATGAGCAGTTCTTC.

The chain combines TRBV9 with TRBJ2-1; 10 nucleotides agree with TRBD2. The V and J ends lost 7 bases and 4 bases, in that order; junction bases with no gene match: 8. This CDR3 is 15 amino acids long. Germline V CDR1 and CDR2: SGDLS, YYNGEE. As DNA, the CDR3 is TGTGCCAGCGAACCTAGCGGGAGTTATTACAATGAGCAGTTCTTC. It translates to CASEPSGSYYNEQFF. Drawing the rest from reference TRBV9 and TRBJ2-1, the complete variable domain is DSGVTQTPKHLITATGQRVTLRCSPRSGDLSVYWYQQSLDQGLQFLIQYYNGEERAKGNILERFSAQQFPDLHSELNLSSLELGDSALYFCASEPSGSYYNEQFFGPGTRLTVL.

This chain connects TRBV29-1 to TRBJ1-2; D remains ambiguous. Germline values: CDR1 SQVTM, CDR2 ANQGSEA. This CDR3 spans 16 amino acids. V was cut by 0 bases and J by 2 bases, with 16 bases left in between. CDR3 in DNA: TGCAGCGTTGAAGATCCCATTCGGACGGGGAACTATGGCTACACCTTC. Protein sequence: CSVEDPIRTGNYGYTF.